Shown below are 14 T cell receptor beta chains from a single sample sequenced in a study of blood T cell repertoires in COVID-19. Sequencing used immunoSEQ multiplex PCR; TCRdb keeps in-frame clones, though not all of them. Here the sample spans 150,000 or so clones, 86% being singletons. The sample comprised peripheral blood. The receptors were gathered from a man aged 18 to 35 with acute or convalescent COVID-19.

The J gene is TRBJ2-5, the V gene TRBV9, with no clear D. V lost 4 bases, J lost 0 bases, and 10 bases lay in between. This CDR3 comprises 14 residues. CDR1 SGDLS and CDR2 YYNGEE come from the germline V gene. The CDR3 nucleotides read TGTGCCAGCAGCCCGAAGCTGTACCAAGAGACCCAGTACTTC. It codes for CASSPKLYQETQYF.

This chain connects TRBV5-1 to TRBJ2-5; 7 bases are a match to TRBD1. This CDR3 contains 15 residues. The germline CDR1 and CDR2 sequences are SGHRS and YFSETQ. Germline trimming cut 1 base from V and 1 base from J; bases unmatched to any gene: 4. The CDR3, as DNA: TGCGCCAGCAGCTTGAGTTGGACAGGCCAAGAGACCCAGTACTTC. Amino acids: CASSLSWTGQETQYF.

Written as DNA, the CDR3 is TGTGCCAGTAGTATGGACAGGGGGGGCAATCAGCCCCAGCATTTT. Amino acid sequence: CASSMDRGGNQPQHF. The genes are TRBV19 and TRBJ1-5; TRBD1 matches at 10 bases. CDR1 and CDR2 (germline): LNHDA, SQIVND (reference sequence). This CDR3 spans 15 amino acids. V dropped 3 bases and J dropped 2; count of bases not matched to a gene: 1.

This chain connects TRBV2 to TRBJ2-3, with 8 bases matching TRBD2. Germline V gene sequence: CDR1 SNHLY, CDR2 FYNNEI. This CDR3 contains 16 residues. With V trimmed by 4 bases and J by 6 bases, 12 bases remained unmatched. The CDR3 spells CASSGGPGGPVDTQYF. DNA for the CDR3: TGTGCCAGCAGTGGGGGACCGGGGGGGCCCGTCGATACGCAGTATTTT.

The chain recombines TRBV6-1 with TRBJ2-3, with 12 bases fitting TRBD2. This CDR3 region has 16 residues. The trim removed 4 bases at V and 6 bases at J, leaving 8 bases unmatched. Per germline, CDR1 MNHNS and CDR2 SASEGT. In DNA, the CDR3 is TGTGCCAGCAGTGTGTCTAGCGGGGGGGCTCTGGATACGCAGTATTTT. Residues: CASSVSSGGALDTQYF.

The chain couples TRBV7-9 to TRBJ2-1; unclear D gene. The CDR3 consists of 10 residues. Looked up from germline, CDR1 is SEHNR and CDR2 is FQNEAQ (reference sequence). Trimming took 7 bases from V and 8 from J, leaving 6 bases between them. DNA for the CDR3: TGTGCCAGCACTCCGGATGAGCAGTTCTTC. It codes for CASTPDEQFF.

The rearrangement links TRBV19 to TRBJ1-1, with TRBD1 matching 11 bases. The CDR3 is 13 residues long. The junction had 9 bases not matched to a gene; V was cut back by 7 bases and J by 11 bases. Germline-derived CDR1 and CDR2 are LNHDA and SQIVND (reference sequence). CDR3 nucleotide sequence: TGTGCCAGTATTACTCCCGGACAGGGGGCGGCTTTCTTT. Translating it yields CASITPGQGAAFF.

The chain links TRBV3-1 (or the pseudogene TRBV3-2) to TRBJ2-2, with a possible D match to TRBD1 (6 bases). Germline-derived CDR1 and CDR2 are LGHDT and YNNKEL (reference sequence). The CDR3 has 15 amino acids. Between the trimmed V and J ends, which lost 5 bases and 3 bases, there was a span of 13 bases. CDR3 amino acids: CASSGRDTYTGELFF. The CDR3 DNA reads as TGTGCCAGCAGCGGACGGGACACCTACACCGGGGAGCTGTTTTTT.

In its sample, this clone was seen once. The J gene is TRBJ1-6, the V gene TRBV5-1, with D unclear. Germline V gene data show CDR1 as SGHRS and CDR2 as YFSETQ. The CDR3 is made up of 16 amino acids. V was cut by 0 bases and J by 6 bases, with 13 bases left in between. The CDR3 region is CASSLGSVLRNSPLHF. The CDR3 DNA reads TGCGCCAGCAGCTTGGGTTCAGTCCTCCGTAATTCACCCCTCCACTTT.

The chain links TRBV24-1 to TRBJ1-2; 7 positions agree with TRBD1. Germline CDR1 KGHDR, CDR2 SFDVKD. Losses at the gene ends were 7 bases for V and 4 bases for J; bases not matched to a gene: 5. The CDR3 spans 13 residues. The CDR3 sequence is CATSTGTAYGYTF. The DNA of the CDR3 is TGTGCCACCAGCACCGGGACAGCCTATGGCTACACCTTC.

The V gene is TRBV28, the J gene TRBJ2-7; TRBD1 aligns across 11 bases. Trimming removed 8 bases from V and 6 bases from J; junction bases left unmatched: 3. This CDR3 region has 12 residues. From germline, CDR1 is MDHEN and CDR2 SYDVKM. The CDR3, as DNA: TGTGCCAGCCAGGACAGGGGGCTCGAGCAGTACGTC. It encodes CASQDRGLEQYV.

The chain joins TRBV25-1 to TRBJ1-1, with 9 bases matching TRBD1. This CDR3 spans 15 amino acids. J gave up 4 bases and V 3 bases, and 6 bases lay outside the gene matches. The V gene's germline CDR1 is MGHDK and CDR2 SYGVNS. CDR3 DNA sequence: TGTGCCAGCAGTGAGGGACAGGGAAGCGGCACTGAAGCTTTCTTT. Its protein is CASSEGQGSGTEAFF. The full variable domain, rest sourced from reference TRBV25-1 and TRBJ1-1, is EADIYQTPRYLVIGTGKKITLECSQTMGHDKMYWYQQDPGMELHLIHYSYGVNSTEKGDLSSESTVSRIRTEHFPLTLESARPSHTSQYLCASSEGQGSGTEAFFGQGTRLTVV.

V usage is TRBV6-5 and J usage is TRBJ2-2; D gene unclear. The V gene's germline CDR1 is MNHEY and CDR2 SVGAGI. Deletions cut 5 bases from V and 2 bases from J, with 9 bases between. This CDR3 has 14 amino acids. The CDR3 spells CASSPFRNTGELFF. Here the CDR3 DNA reads TGTGCCAGCAGTCCATTCAGAAACACCGGGGAGCTGTTTTTT.

This chain joins TRBV28 and TRBJ1-6; D is unresolved. CDR3 length equals 14 residues. CDR1 is MDHEN, CDR2 SYDVKM, per germline. V was clipped by 6 bases and J by 10 bases, with 16 bases between them. Written as DNA, the CDR3 is TGTGCCAGCAGGCGGAACGCCCAAGGCTCACCCCTCCACTTT. This gives the protein CASRRNAQGSPLHF.